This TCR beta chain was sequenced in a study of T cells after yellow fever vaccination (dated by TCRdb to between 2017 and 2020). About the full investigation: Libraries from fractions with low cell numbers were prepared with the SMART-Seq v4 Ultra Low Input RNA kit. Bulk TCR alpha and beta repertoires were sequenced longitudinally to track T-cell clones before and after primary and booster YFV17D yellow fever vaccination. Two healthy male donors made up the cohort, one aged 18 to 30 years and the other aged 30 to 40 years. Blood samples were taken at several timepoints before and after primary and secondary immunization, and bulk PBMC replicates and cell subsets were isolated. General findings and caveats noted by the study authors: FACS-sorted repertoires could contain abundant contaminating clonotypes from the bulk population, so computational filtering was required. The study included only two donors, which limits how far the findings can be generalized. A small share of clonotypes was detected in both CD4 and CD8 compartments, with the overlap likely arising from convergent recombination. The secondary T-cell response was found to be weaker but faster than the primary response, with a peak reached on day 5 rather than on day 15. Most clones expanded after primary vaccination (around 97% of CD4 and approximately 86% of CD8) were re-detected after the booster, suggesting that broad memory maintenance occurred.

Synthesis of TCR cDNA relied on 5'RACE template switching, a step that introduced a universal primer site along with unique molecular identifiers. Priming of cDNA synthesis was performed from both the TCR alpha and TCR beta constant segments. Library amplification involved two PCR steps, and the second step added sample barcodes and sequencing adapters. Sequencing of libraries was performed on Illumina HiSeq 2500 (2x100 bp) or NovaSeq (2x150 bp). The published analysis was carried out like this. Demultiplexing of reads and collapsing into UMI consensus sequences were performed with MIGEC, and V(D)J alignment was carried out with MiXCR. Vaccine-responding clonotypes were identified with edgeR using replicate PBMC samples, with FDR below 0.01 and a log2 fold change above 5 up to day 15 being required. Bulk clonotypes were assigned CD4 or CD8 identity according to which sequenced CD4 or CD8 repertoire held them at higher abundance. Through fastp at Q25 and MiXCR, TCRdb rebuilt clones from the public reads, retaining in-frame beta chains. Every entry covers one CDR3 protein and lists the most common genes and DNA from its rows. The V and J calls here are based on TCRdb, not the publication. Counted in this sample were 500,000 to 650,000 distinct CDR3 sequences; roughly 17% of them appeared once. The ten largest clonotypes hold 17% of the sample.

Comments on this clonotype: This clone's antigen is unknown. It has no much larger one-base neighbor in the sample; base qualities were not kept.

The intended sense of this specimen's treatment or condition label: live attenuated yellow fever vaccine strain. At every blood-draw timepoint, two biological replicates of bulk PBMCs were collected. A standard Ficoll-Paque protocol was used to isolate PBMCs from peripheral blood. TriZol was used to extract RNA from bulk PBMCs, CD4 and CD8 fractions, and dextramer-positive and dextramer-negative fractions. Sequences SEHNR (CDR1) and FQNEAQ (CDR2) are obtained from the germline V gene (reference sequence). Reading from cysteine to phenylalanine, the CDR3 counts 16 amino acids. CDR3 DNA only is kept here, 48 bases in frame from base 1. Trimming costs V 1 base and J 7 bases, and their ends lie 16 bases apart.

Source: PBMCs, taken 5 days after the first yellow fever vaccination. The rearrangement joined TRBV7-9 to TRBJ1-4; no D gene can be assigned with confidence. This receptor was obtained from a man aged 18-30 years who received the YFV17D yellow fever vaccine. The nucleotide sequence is TGTGCCAGCAGCTTAGGGGCCGACATTGTAGCTGAAAAACTGTTTTTT. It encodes CASSLGADIVAEKLFF.